The T cell receptor (beta chain) under discussion was sequenced for a study of Ad26.COV2.S vaccination and SARS-CoV-2 variants. This clone was counted a single time. Antigen specificity is unknown. Data came from immunoSEQ multiplex PCR; TCRdb stores just in-frame clones and leaves some out. In the table there are some 45,000 clones, roughly 84% of which are singletons. Germline assignment: CDR1 SGHAT and CDR2 FQNNGV. With 5 bases clipped from V and 3 bases from J, the junction kept 5 bases outside the gene matches. The CDR3 totals 16 residues. The study, taken as a whole, reports: Analytic work on TCR breadth and depth might have understated the full extent of total T cell responses.

The rearrangement joins TRBV11-2 to TRBJ2-1, with 12 positions matching TRBD2. The receptor's source is a human donor who had recovered from COVID-19. The sequences come from peripheral blood, collected after recovery from COVID-19. CDR3 region: CASSPRLAGVYNEQFF. CDR3 nucleotide sequence: TGTGCCAGCAGCCCCAGACTAGCGGGGGTCTACAATGAGCAGTTCTTC. The full variable domain, in which reference TRBV11-2 and TRBJ2-1 provide the parts outside the CDR3, is EAGVAQSPRYKIIEKRQSVAFWCNPISGHATLYWYQQILGQGPKLLIQFQNNGVVDDSQLPKDRFSAERLKGVDSTLKIQPAKLEDSAVYLCASSPRLAGVYNEQFFGPGTRLTVL.